This TCR beta chain was recorded in a study of blood T cell repertoires in COVID-19. The V gene's germline CDR1 is KGHSH and CDR2 LQKENI. CDR3 length: 15 amino acids. The V and J ends lost 3 bases and 1 base, in that order; junction bases with no gene match: 4. Only in-frame clones appear in the TCRdb table, and some are missing; sequencing was by immunoSEQ multiplex PCR. Found here are about 40,000 clones, 75% to 90% of them singletons; the top ten hold roughly a tenth. The receptor's source is a human donor in a cohort sampled during active COVID-19. This chain links TRBV18 with TRBJ2-5, with 8 bases aligning to TRBD1. The sample was peripheral blood. For the CDR3, the DNA is TGTGCCAGCTCACCCAGGGGGCTACTCCAAGAGACCCAGTACTTC. It codes for CASSPRGLLQETQYF.